This TCR beta chain was documented in a study of PD-L1 blockade in urothelial cancer. Study at large: Blood gave a median approximately 150,000 T cells.

As for time point: peripheral blood 6 weeks after treatment start. Enrolled patients showed locally advanced or metastatic urothelial carcinoma. Method: immunoSEQ multiplex PCR; TCRdb's copy keeps in-frame clones and lacks some. The data contain 30,000 or so clones, 89% of them seen just once; the ten biggest clones take up 8%. CDR1 is SGHRS and CDR2 is YFSETQ in the germline V gene. V was clipped by 2 bases and J by 1 base, with 6 bases between them. This CDR3 region has 13 residues. The sample was PBMCs, taken around atezolizumab (anti-PD-L1) treatment. This sequence originates from a man at least 80 years old with urothelial cancer. The chain combines TRBV5-1 with TRBJ2-5; no clear D gene. The CDR3 reads CASSLSSQETQYF. The CDR3 DNA is TGCGCCAGCAGCTTATCTAGCCAAGAGACCCAGTACTTC. The variable domain in full, completed from reference TRBV5-1 and TRBJ2-5, reads KAGVTQTPRYLIKTRGQQVTLSCSPISGHRSVSWYQQTPGQGLQFLFEYFSETQRNKGNFPGRFSGRQFSNSRSEMNVSTLELGDSALYLCASSLSSQETQYFGPGTRLLVL.